The clone carrying this T cell receptor (beta chain) came up a few times. Antigen: not known. The data were taken from a study of beta chain features in type 1 diabetes. Study at large: Across the samples, 107,917,701 sorted cells were examined in total.

Study results and caveats: Type 1 diabetes patients showed fewer insertions and more deletions at VDJ junctions.

All of the isolated RNA was reverse transcribed, so expressed TCRB transcripts were sequenced. Naive, central memory and regulatory T cell samples averaged roughly 3.8 million reads. Sequenced by immunoSEQ multiplex PCR; TCRdb stores in-frame clones only, minus some. The sample shows approximately 400,000 clones, roughly 16% of them seen only once. The CDR3 loop spans 15 amino acids. Germline CDR1 reads LNHNV; CDR2 reads YYDKDF (reference sequence). V was clipped by 5 bases and J by 0 bases, with 13 bases between them. The sample comprised naive CD4+ T cells from blood. This sequence joins TRBV15 and TRBJ1-1; the D is unclear. This receptor was identified in a woman younger than 35 in good health. This chain's CDR3 is CATSGQDILNTEAFF. As DNA, the CDR3 is TGTGCCACCAGCGGTCAGGATATCTTGAACACTGAAGCTTTCTTT.